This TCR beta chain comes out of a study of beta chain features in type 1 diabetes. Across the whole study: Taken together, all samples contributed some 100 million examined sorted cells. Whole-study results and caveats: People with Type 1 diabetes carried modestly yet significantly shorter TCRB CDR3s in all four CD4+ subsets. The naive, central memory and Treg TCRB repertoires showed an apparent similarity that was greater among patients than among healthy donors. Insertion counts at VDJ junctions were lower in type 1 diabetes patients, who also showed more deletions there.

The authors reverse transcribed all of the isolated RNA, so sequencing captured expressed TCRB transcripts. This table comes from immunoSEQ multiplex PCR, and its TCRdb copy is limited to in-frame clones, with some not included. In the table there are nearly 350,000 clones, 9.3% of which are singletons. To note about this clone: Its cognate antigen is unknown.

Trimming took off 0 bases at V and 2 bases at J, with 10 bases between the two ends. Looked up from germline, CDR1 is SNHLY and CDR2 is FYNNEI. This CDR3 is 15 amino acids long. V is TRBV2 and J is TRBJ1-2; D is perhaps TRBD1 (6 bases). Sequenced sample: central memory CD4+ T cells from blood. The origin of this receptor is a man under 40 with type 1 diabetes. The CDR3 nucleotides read TGTGCCAGCAGTGAAGCTCGGACAGCCAACTATGGCTACACCTTC. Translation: CASSEARTANYGYTF.